The entry below describes one T cell receptor (beta chain). This CDR3 contains 14 residues. CDR1 is LNHDA and CDR2 is SQIVND in the germline V gene (reference sequence). Trimming removed 1 base from V and 7 bases from J, with 11 bases in between. These data belong to a study of PD-L1 blockade in urothelial cancer. For the study at large: The study started patients on atezolizumab around 2014, giving 1,200 mg intravenously every 3 weeks.

Time point: peripheral blood 6 weeks after treatment start. Generated by immunoSEQ multiplex PCR, the TCRdb table keeps only in-frame clones and is missing some. The table has 40,000 or so clones, approximately 78% seen once. The rearrangement joins TRBV19 to TRBJ2-1, with a weak D call TRBD2 (6 bases). This receptor was taken from a man in his sixties with urothelial cancer. This specimen consisted of PBMCs, obtained around atezolizumab (anti-PD-L1) treatment. CDR3 protein: CASSIVGGTNEQFF. In nucleotides, the CDR3 is TGTGCCAGTAGTATAGTGGGGGGTACGAATGAGCAGTTCTTC.